The rows below give T cell receptor beta chains drawn from one sample of a study of T-cell reconstitution after alpha-beta-depleted transplantation in children. TCRdb analysed the PCR reads with MiXCR anew, one entry per CDR3 protein. The sample holds 200,000 to 250,000 distinct CDR3 sequences, 11% seen once. Sequenced material: PBMCs, taken before TCRalphabeta/CD19-depleted stem cell transplant. The receptor set was obtained from a child in the first two years of life with acute myeloid leukemia, due to receive a stem cell transplant. CDR3s leave out the opening cysteine and the closing phenylalanine or tryptophan. The order of the fields is V gene, CDR3 protein.

v_gene: TRBV6-6; CDR3aa: ASSSRVAYEQY
v_gene: TRBV29-1; CDR3aa: SVEGRETNYGYT
v_gene: TRBV12-3/TRBV12-4; CDR3aa: ASTLSRGRGSPLH
v_gene: TRBV5-1; CDR3aa: ASSPGPSQETQY
v_gene: TRBV5-1; CDR3aa: ASRVEAGGYNEQF
v_gene: TRBV6-5; CDR3aa: ASSYSYRGTANSPLH
v_gene: TRBV18; CDR3aa: ASSPPRLAGSTDTQY
v_gene: TRBV19; CDR3aa: ASSMSSGKTEQY
v_gene: TRBV5-1; CDR3aa: ASSWAGGYQPQH
v_gene: TRBV12-3/TRBV12-4; CDR3aa: ASSYPGGTSGEQF
v_gene: TRBV25-1; CDR3aa: ASSESGYLNSPLH
v_gene: TRBV6-8; CDR3aa: ASGTSGNTGELF
v_gene: TRBV7-2; CDR3aa: ASSQLAGGPLWNEQF
v_gene: TRBV10-3; CDR3aa: AISESRGRVSYNEQF
v_gene: TRBV5-1; CDR3aa: ASKVSGTGAYNEQF
v_gene: TRBV2; CDR3aa: AKTLAGVYNEQF
v_gene: TRBV19; CDR3aa: ASSIGGRGREQY
v_gene: TRBV30; CDR3aa: AWEGRENYNEQF
v_gene: TRBV12-3/TRBV12-4; CDR3aa: ASSLNPGETEAF
v_gene: TRBV25-1; CDR3aa: ASSPPPAVSGANVLT
v_gene: TRBV20-1; CDR3aa: SASGRAAEQY
v_gene: TRBV29-1; CDR3aa: SVEGYTGELF
v_gene: TRBV5-4; CDR3aa: ASTPYMGEEQF
v_gene: TRBV20-1; CDR3aa: SASPGHISGNTIY
v_gene: TRBV5-1; CDR3aa: ASSLLTGLRYTEAF
v_gene: TRBV18; CDR3aa: ASSPRGGELF
v_gene: TRBV6-1; CDR3aa: ASASLQIDNSPLH
v_gene: TRBV12-3/TRBV12-4; CDR3aa: ASSTGVPYGYT
v_gene: TRBV5-1; CDR3aa: ASSISGLAGGREQF
v_gene: TRBV20-1; CDR3aa: SARPAGSYEQY
v_gene: TRBV4-3; CDR3aa: ASSQDGFPGQGQEKLF
v_gene: TRBV5-8; CDR3aa: ASSFRFGTQY
v_gene: TRBV10-3; CDR3aa: AISRDRAMDEQY
v_gene: TRBV20-1; CDR3aa: SARAAGINEQF
v_gene: TRBV5-1; CDR3aa: ASSLAFSYEQY
v_gene: TRBV7-2; CDR3aa: ASSGGLSTGELF
v_gene: TRBV12-3/TRBV12-4; CDR3aa: ASRTFDRVDSPLH